This T cell receptor (beta chain) was recovered during a study of shared clonotypes between healthy human individuals. The CDR3 is made up of 12 amino acids. Trimming removed 6 bases from V and 4 bases from J, with 9 bases in between. Per germline, CDR1 MDHEN and CDR2 SYDVKM. Naive CD4+ cells were CD45RA-selected; the remaining cells were memory. Remarks on this clone: Its antigen is unidentified.

Replicate sorted-subset PCRs were loaded with around 220 ng DNA, about 30,000 T cell genomes. Repertoires were generated with immunoSEQ multiplex PCR, while TCRdb's copy carries only in-frame clones and drops some. This table holds 2.5 million or so clones, roughly nine tenths found once. Study results and limitations: Expectations were that clonotype sharing among donors would be affected by sequencing depth.

The receptor was isolated from a man aged 18 to 35 in good health. The sample was naive CD4+ T cells sorted from blood. Subset here: CD45RA+ positively selected. V and J are TRBV28 and TRBJ1-2, with D perhaps matching TRBD1 (6 bases). The DNA of the CDR3 is TGTGCCAGCAGGGGACAACCCTATGGCTACACCTTC. Its translation is CASRGQPYGYTF.